This paragraph reports one T cell receptor (beta chain). Here immunoSEQ multiplex PCR was the method, and the copy in TCRdb shows in-frame clones only, minus some. The sample has 80,000 to 100,000 clones, 70% to 90% seen once. The sample comes from a study of blood T cell repertoires in COVID-19. The TCR originated in a woman of 80 years or more with acute or convalescent COVID-19. The specimen was peripheral blood.

The CDR3 DNA is TGTGCCAGCACCCACAGGGAGTATAATTCACCCCTCCACTTT. Amino acid sequence: CASTHREYNSPLHF. The chain links TRBV6-5 to TRBJ1-6, with D possibly TRBD1 on 6 matching bases. The germline CDR1 and CDR2 sequences are MNHEY and SVGAGI. V dropped 7 bases and J dropped 4 bases, with 11 bases sitting between them. The CDR3 totals 14 residues.